This TCR beta chain was retrieved from a study of T cell responses to AZD1222 COVID-19 vaccine. Worth noting for this clone: Its antigen remains unknown.

General study findings and limits: Donors were chiefly white British, with a greater number of females, and clonal diversity was perhaps underestimated.

The CDR3 extends over 15 amino acids. Germline CDR1 MNHEY, CDR2 SMNVEV (reference sequence). The V and J ends lost 3 bases and 0 bases respectively, with 12 bases between them. Profiling relied on immunoSEQ multiplex PCR, and the TCRdb table lists in-frame clones only, not all of them. This sample has some 120,000 clones; approximately 85% occur once, and the top ten carry approximately 7%. The sample here was peripheral blood, taken on day 0 of AZD1222 vaccination. The TCR originated in an adult in good health. The rearrangement uses TRBV27 and TRBJ2-7, with D possibly TRBD2 on 6 matching bases. The CDR3 loop is CASSLGGTFSYEQYF. In DNA, the CDR3 is TGTGCCAGCAGTTTGGGCGGGACGTTCTCCTACGAGCAGTACTTC.